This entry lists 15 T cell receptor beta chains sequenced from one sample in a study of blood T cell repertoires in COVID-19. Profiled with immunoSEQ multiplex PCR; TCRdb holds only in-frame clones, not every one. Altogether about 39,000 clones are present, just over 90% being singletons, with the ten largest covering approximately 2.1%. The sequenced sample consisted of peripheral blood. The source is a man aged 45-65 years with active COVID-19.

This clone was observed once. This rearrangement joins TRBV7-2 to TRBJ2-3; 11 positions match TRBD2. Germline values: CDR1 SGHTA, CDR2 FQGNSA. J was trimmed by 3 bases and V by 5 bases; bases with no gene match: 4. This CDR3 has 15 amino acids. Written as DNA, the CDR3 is TGTGCCAGCAGCCTACGACTAGCGGGGACAGATACGCAGTATTTT. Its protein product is CASSLRLAGTDTQYF.

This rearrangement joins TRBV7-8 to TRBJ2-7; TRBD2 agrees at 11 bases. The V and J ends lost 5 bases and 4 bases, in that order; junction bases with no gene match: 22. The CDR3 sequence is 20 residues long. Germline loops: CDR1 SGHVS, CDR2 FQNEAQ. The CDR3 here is CASSPQLAGANKPRSYEQYF. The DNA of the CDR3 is TGTGCCAGCAGCCCCCAACTAGCGGGAGCGAATAAACCGCGATCTTACGAGCAGTACTTC.

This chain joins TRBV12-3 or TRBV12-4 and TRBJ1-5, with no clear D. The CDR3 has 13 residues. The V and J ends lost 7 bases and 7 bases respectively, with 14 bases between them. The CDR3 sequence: CASTTAPRQPQHF. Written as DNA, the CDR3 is TGTGCCAGCACTACTGCCCCCAGGCAGCCCCAGCATTTT.

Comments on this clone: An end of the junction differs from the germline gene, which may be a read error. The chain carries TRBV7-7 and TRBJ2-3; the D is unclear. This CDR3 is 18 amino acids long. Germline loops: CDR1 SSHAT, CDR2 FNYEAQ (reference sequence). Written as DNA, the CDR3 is TGTGCTAGCAGCTTAGTGGTGGAGATACCCACTAGCACAGATACGCAGTATTTT. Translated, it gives CASSLVVEIPTSTDTQYF.

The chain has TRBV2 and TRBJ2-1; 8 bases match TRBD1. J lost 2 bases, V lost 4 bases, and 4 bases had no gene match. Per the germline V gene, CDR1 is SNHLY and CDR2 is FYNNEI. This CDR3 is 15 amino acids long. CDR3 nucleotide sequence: TGTGCCAGCAGTGTTGGACAGGGTCCCTACAATGAGCAGTTCTTC. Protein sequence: CASSVGQGPYNEQFF.

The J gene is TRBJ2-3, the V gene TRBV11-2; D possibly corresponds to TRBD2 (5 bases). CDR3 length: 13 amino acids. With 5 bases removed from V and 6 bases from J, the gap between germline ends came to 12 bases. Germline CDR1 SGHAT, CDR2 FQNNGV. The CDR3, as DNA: TGTGCCAGCAGCCTTCTAGCATCGGATACGCAGTATTTT. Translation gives CASSLLASDTQYF.

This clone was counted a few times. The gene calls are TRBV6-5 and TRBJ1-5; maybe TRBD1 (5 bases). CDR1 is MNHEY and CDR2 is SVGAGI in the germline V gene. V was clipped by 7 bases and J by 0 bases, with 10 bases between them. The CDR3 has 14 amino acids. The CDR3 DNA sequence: TGTGCCAGCACTGGGGGGAATAGCAATCAGCCCCAGCATTTT. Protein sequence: CASTGGNSNQPQHF.

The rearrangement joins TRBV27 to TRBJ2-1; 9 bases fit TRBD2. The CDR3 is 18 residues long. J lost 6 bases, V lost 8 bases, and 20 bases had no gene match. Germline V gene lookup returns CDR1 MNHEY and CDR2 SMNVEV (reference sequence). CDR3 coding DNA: TGTGCCAGCGGTTGGGAGGATAGCGGGGGATCCCACCTCAATGAGCAGTTCTTC. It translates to CASGWEDSGGSHLNEQFF.

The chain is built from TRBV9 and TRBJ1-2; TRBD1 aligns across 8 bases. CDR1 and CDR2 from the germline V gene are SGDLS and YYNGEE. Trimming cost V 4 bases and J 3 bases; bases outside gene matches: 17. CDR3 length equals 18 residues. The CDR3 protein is CASSPNKDPDRGDYGYTF. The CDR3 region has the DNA TGTGCCAGCAGCCCCAATAAAGACCCCGACAGGGGCGACTATGGCTACACCTTC.

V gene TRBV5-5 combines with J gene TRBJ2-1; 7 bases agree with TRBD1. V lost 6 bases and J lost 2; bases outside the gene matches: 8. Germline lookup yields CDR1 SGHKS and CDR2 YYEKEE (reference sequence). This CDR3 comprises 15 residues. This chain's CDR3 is CASTPQGLTYNEQFF. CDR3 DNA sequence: TGTGCCAGCACCCCACAGGGGCTAACCTACAATGAGCAGTTCTTC.

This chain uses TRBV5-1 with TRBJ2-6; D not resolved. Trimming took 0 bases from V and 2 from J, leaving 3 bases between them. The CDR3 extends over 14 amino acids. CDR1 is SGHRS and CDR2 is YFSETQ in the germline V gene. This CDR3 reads CASSLVAGANVLTF. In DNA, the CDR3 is TGCGCCAGCAGCTTGGTAGCTGGGGCCAACGTCCTGACTTTC.

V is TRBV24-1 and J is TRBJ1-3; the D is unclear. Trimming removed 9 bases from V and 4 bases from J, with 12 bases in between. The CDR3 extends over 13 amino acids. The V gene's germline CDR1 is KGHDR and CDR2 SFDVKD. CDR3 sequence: CATGREEGNTIYF. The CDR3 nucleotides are TGTGCCACCGGCCGAGAGGAGGGAAACACCATATATTTT.

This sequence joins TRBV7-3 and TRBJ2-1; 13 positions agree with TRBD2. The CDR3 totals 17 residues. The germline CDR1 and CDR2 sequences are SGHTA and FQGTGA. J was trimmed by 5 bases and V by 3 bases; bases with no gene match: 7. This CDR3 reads CASSLLWTSGGNNEQFF. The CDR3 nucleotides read TGTGCCAGCAGCTTGCTTTGGACTAGCGGGGGCAACAATGAGCAGTTCTTC. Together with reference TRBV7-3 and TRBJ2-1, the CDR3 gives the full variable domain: GAGVSQTPSNKVTEKGKYVELRCDPISGHTALYWYRQSLGQGPEFLIYFQGTGAADDSGLPNDRFFAVRPEGSVSTLKIQRTERGDSAVYLCASSLLWTSGGNNEQFFGPGTRLTVL.

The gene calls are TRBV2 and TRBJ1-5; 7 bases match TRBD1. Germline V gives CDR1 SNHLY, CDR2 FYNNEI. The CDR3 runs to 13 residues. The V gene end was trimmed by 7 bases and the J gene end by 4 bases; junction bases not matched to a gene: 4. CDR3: CASTGGINQPQHF. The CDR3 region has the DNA TGTGCCAGCACAGGGGGAATTAATCAGCCCCAGCATTTT.

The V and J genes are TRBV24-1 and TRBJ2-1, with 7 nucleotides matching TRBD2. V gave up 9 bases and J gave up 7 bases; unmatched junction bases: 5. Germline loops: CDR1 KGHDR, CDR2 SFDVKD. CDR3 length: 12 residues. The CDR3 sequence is CATRGLENEQFF. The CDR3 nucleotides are TGTGCCACCCGTGGACTAGAAAATGAGCAGTTCTTC.